Described below is a single T cell receptor (beta chain) sequence and its context. The data are from a study of blood T cell repertoires in COVID-19. This table comes from immunoSEQ multiplex PCR, and its TCRdb copy is limited to in-frame clones, with some not included. The table lists roughly 100,000 clones, about 80% of them singletons. V was clipped by 8 bases and J by 4 bases; unmatched bases: 11. In germline, CDR1 is MGHDK, CDR2 SYGVNS. CDR3 length: 15 residues. J is TRBJ2-1 and V is TRBV25-1; 7 bases fit TRBD1. This receptor was identified in a human donor in a cohort sampled during active COVID-19. Sequenced material: peripheral blood. The CDR3 loop is CASDPGTAMYNEQFF. CDR3 nucleotide sequence: TGTGCCAGCGATCCCGGGACAGCCATGTACAATGAGCAGTTCTTC.